This T cell receptor (beta chain) derives from a study of cytomegalovirus exposure and HLA in healthy donors. Note on this clone: As yet, its antigen is unknown.

Whole-study findings and limits: CMV serostatus was the only immune exposure information that was available. Later genetic work tied a missense DCLRE1C variant to beta-chain V and J trimming. Most CMV-associated TCR beta chains appeared HLA-restricted in a later analysis.

The CDR3 is 14 residues long. The trim removed 4 bases at V and 5 bases at J, leaving 6 bases unmatched. Germline-derived CDR1 and CDR2 are KGHSH and LQKENI. The PCR was carried out with 60 Vbeta primers and 13 Jbeta primers. The repertoire was sequenced with immunoSEQ multiplex PCR; TCRdb's copy has only in-frame clones and lacks some. The table has about 180,000 clones, approximately 80% seen once. The sequence derives from a girl aged 2 to 9 in good health and CMV-seropositive. The sample taken for sequencing was PBMCs. The chain uses TRBV18 and TRBJ1-1; 8 bases are a match to TRBD1. The CDR3 reads CASSLDRGATEAFF. CDR3 nucleotides: TGTGCCAGCTCACTCGACAGGGGTGCTACTGAAGCTTTCTTT.